This is a list of T cell receptor beta chains from one sample in a study of cytomegalovirus exposure and HLA in healthy donors. Clones were sequenced by immunoSEQ multiplex PCR, and TCRdb holds only the in-frame ones, with some missing. Here the sample spans 110,000 to 150,000 clones, over 80% being singletons. The sample taken for sequencing was PBMCs. These receptors all come from a female donor in good health and CMV-seronegative. The CDR3 runs from the conserved cysteine through the conserved F or W. D genes are given only for firm matches. Only part of the rows carry a size: once, few, many, or a class if the clone is expanded.

V: TRBV29-1; J: TRBJ2-7; size: .; length: 14; D: TRBD1; CDR3: CSVEVRDRAYEQYF; DNA: TGCAGCGTTGAAGTCCGGGACAGGGCCTACGAGCAGTACTTC
V: TRBV2; J: TRBJ2-2; size: .; length: 15; D: .; CDR3: CASSEGQGLTGELFF; DNA: TGTGCCAGCAGTGAAGGCCAGGGGCTAACCGGGGAGCTGTTTTTT
V: TRBV6-5; J: TRBJ2-2; size: .; length: 15; D: TRBD2; CDR3: CASRPGTSASGELFF; DNA: TGTGCCAGCAGGCCCGGGACTAGCGCATCCGGGGAGCTGTTTTTT
V: TRBV28; J: TRBJ2-7; size: .; length: 11; D: .; CDR3: CASSPSREQYF; DNA: TGTGCCAGCAGTCCCAGTCGCGAGCAGTACTTC
V: TRBV5-1; J: TRBJ2-1; size: .; length: 14; D: TRBD2; CDR3: CASRPTSGRNEQFF; DNA: TGCGCCAGCAGGCCGACTAGCGGACGGAATGAGCAGTTCTTC
V: TRBV5-1; J: TRBJ2-7; size: .; length: 13; D: .; CDR3: CASSLTVTGEQYF; DNA: TGCGCCAGCAGCTTGACCGTGACTGGGGAGCAGTACTTC
V: TRBV10-3; J: TRBJ2-7; size: .; length: 13; D: TRBD1; CDR3: CAISGQGSYEQYF; DNA: TGTGCCATCAGTGGACAGGGGAGTTACGAGCAGTACTTC
V: TRBV6-5; J: TRBJ2-7; size: once; length: 16; D: TRBD2; CDR3: CASSYSSGSSSYEQYF; DNA: TGTGCCAGCAGTTACTCTAGCGGGAGTTCCTCCTACGAGCAGTACTTC
V: TRBV28; J: TRBJ2-4; size: .; length: 14; D: TRBD1; CDR3: CASTPGGQWNIQYF; DNA: TGTGCCAGCACTCCAGGGGGTCAGTGGAACATTCAGTACTTC
V: TRBV10-3; J: TRBJ2-7; size: .; length: 16; D: .; CDR3: CAISESTSTLSYEQYF; DNA: TGTGCCATCAGTGAGTCGACGTCGACTCTGTCCTACGAGCAGTACTTC
V: TRBV6-5; J: TRBJ1-1; size: few; length: 14; D: .; CDR3: CASSYSGANTEAFF; DNA: TGTGCCAGCAGTTACTCGGGAGCGAACACTGAAGCTTTCTTT
V: TRBV5-6; J: TRBJ1-5; size: .; length: 13; D: .; CDR3: CASSLGRGQPQHF; DNA: TGTGCCAGCAGCTTGGGCAGGGGACAGCCCCAGCATTTT
V: TRBV2; J: TRBJ2-3; size: .; length: 18; D: .; CDR3: CASSEGRSGESGTDTQYF; DNA: TGTGCCAGCAGTGAAGGGAGGTCAGGGGAATCAGGCACAGATACGCAGTATTTT
V: TRBV6-5; J: TRBJ2-3; size: .; length: 14; D: .; CDR3: CASSYSPQGYTQYF; DNA: TGTGCCAGCAGTTACTCGCCTCAGGGGTATACGCAGTATTTT
V: TRBV5-8; J: TRBJ2-7; size: .; length: 13; D: TRBD1; CDR3: CASRQGNSYEQYF; DNA: TGTGCCAGCAGACAGGGGAATTCCTACGAGCAGTACTTC
V: TRBV6-5; J: TRBJ1-2; size: .; length: 14; D: .; CDR3: CASHRRGRGYGYTF; DNA: TGTGCCAGCCATCGCCGGGGCAGGGGCTATGGCTACACCTTC
V: TRBV4-1; J: TRBJ2-1; size: .; length: 17; D: TRBD2; CDR3: CASSQERLAGPYNEQFF; DNA: TGCGCCAGCAGCCAAGAGAGACTAGCGGGACCCTACAATGAGCAGTTCTTC
V: TRBV28; J: TRBJ1-4; size: .; length: 16; D: .; CDR3: CASSLQGGGEDEKLFF; DNA: TGTGCCAGCAGTTTACAGGGCGGAGGGGAGGATGAAAAACTGTTTTTT
V: TRBV2; J: TRBJ2-1; size: once; length: 16; D: .; CDR3: CAIPRRRRLGGGEQFF; DNA: TGTGCCATCCCCCGGCGGAGGCGGCTAGGCGGAGGTGAGCAGTTCTTC
V: TRBV9; J: TRBJ1-1; size: .; length: 15; D: .; CDR3: CASSVDLDRNTEAFF; DNA: TGTGCCAGCAGCGTAGATCTAGACAGGAACACTGAAGCTTTCTTT
V: TRBV6-5; J: TRBJ2-7; size: .; length: 15; D: .; CDR3: CASSYSSQRPYEQYF; DNA: TGTGCCAGCAGTTACTCATCCCAGCGGCCCTACGAGCAGTACTTC
V: TRBV7-8; J: TRBJ1-2; size: .; length: 15; D: TRBD1; CDR3: CASSAQTGQRYGYTF; DNA: TGTGCCAGCAGCGCACAGACAGGGCAGCGCTATGGCTACACCTTC